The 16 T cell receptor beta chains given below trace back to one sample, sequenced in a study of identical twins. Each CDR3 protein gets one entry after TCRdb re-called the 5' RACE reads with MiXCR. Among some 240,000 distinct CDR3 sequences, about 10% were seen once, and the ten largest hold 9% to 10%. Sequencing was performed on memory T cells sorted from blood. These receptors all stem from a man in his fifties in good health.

CDR3 coding DNA: TGCAGTGCTCCAACTAGCGTCGGAATCACAGATACGCAGTATTTT. This sequence encodes CSAPTSVGITDTQYF. The chain has TRBV20-1 and TRBJ2-3; 7 bases agree with TRBD2. CDR1 and CDR2 (germline): DFQATT, SNEGSKA (reference sequence). The CDR3 contains 15 residues. With V trimmed by 5 bases and J by 2 bases, 10 bases remained unmatched.

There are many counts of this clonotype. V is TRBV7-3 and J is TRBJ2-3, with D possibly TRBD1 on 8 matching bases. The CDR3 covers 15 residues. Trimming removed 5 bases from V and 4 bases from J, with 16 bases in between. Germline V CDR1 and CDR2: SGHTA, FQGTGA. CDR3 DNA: TGTGCCAGCAGCCACAGACAGGGGAGGGCAGATACGCAGTATTTT. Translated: CASSHRQGRADTQYF.

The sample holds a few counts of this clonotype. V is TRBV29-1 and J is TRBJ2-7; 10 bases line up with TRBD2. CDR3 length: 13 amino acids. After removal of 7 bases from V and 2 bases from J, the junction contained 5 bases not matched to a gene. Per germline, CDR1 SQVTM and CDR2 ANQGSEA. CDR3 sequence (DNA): TGCAGCGCTCTGAGCGGGAGGGCCTACGAGCAGTACTTC. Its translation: CSALSGRAYEQYF.

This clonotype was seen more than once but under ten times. In nucleotides, the CDR3 is TGCAGTGCGCATGGACGGAACTATGGCTACACCTTC. Its translation: CSAHGRNYGYTF. V usage is TRBV20-1 and J usage is TRBJ1-2, with unresolved D. Between the trimmed V and J ends, which lost 6 bases and 2 bases, there was a span of 10 bases. The CDR3 has 12 residues. Germline-derived CDR1 and CDR2 are DFQATT and SNEGSKA (reference sequence).

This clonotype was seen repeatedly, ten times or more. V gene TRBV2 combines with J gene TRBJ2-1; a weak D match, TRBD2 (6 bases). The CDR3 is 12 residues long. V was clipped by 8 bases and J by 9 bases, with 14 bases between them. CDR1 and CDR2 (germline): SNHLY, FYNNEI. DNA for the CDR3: TGTGCCAGCTCAAATCTAGCGAGTGAGCAGTTCTTC. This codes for CASSNLASEQFF.

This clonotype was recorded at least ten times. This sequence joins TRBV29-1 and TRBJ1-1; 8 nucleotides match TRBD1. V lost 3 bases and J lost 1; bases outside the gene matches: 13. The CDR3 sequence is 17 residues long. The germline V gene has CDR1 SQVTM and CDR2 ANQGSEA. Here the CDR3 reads CSVDRGVRGQGNTEAFF. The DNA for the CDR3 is TGCAGCGTTGATCGCGGTGTCAGGGGGCAGGGGAACACTGAAGCTTTCTTT.

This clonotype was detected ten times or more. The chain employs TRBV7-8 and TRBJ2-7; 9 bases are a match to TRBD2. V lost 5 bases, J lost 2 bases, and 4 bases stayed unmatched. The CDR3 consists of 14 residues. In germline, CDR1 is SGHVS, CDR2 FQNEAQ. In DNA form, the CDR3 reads TGTGCCAGCAGCGTTAGCGGGAGCCCCTACGAGCAGTACTTC. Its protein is CASSVSGSPYEQYF. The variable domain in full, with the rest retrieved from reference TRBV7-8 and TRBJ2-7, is GAGVSQSPRYKVAKRGQDVALRCDPISGHVSLFWYQQALGQGPEFLTYFQNEAQLDKSGLPSDRFFAERPEGSVSTLKIQRTQQEDSAVYLCASSVSGSPYEQYFGPGTRLTVT.

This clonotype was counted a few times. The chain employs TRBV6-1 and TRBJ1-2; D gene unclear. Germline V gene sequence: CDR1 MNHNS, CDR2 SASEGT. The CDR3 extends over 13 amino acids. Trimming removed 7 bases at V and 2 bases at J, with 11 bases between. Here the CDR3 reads CASKVAGNYGYTF. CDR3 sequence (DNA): TGTGCCAGCAAAGTAGCAGGAAACTATGGCTACACCTTC.

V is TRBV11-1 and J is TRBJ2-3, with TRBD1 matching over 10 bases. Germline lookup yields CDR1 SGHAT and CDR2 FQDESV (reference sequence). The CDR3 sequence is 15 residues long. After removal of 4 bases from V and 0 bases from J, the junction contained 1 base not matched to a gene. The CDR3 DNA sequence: TGTGCCAGCAGCTGGGGACAGGGGAGCACAGATACGCAGTATTTT. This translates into CASSWGQGSTDTQYF.

The CDR3 DNA sequence: TGCGCCAGCAGCCCACTAGCCTCTGGGGCCAACGTCCTGACTTTC. This sequence encodes CASSPLASGANVLTF. J is TRBJ2-6 and V is TRBV5-1; D possibly corresponds to TRBD2 (6 bases). From germline, CDR1 is SGHRS and CDR2 YFSETQ. The CDR3 contains 15 residues. The V end was cut by 4 bases, the J end by 0 bases, with 8 bases between. The full variable domain, its missing parts supplied by reference TRBV5-1 and TRBJ2-6, is KAGVTQTPRYLIKTRGQQVTLSCSPISGHRSVSWYQQTPGQGLQFLFEYFSETQRNKGNFPGRFSGRQFSNSRSEMNVSTLELGDSALYLCASSPLASGANVLTFGAGSRLTVL.

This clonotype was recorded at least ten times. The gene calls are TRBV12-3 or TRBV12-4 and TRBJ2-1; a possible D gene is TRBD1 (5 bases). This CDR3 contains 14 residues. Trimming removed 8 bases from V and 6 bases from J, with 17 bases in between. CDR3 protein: CASRPAGLINEQFF. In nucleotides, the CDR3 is TGTGCCAGCCGACCCGCAGGGCTCATCAATGAGCAGTTCTTC.

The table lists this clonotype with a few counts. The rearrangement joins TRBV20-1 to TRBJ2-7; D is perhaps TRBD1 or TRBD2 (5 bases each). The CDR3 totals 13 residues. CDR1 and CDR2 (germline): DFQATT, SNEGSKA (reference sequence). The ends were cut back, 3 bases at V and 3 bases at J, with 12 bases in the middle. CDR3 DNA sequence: TGCAGTGCTAGTGAAGGGACCGACTACGAGCAGTACTTC. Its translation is CSASEGTDYEQYF.

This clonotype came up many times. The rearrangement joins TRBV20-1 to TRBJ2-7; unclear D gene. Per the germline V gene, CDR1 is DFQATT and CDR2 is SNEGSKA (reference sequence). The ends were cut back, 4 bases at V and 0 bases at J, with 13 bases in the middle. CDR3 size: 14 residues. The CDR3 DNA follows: TGCAGTGCTAACCCACCACAGAGCTCCTACGAGCAGTACTTC. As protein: CSANPPQSSYEQYF.

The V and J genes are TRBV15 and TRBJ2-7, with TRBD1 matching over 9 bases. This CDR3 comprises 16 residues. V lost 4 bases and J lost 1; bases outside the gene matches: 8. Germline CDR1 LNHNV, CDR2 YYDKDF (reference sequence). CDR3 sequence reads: CATSTRAGQGSYEQYF. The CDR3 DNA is TGTGCCACCAGCACGCGGGCGGGACAGGGATCCTACGAGCAGTACTTC.

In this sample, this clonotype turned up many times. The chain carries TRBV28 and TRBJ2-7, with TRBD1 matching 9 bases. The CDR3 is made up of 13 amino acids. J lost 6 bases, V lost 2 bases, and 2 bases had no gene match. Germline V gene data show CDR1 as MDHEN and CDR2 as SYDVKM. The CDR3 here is CASSLGTGPEQYF. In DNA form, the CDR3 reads TGTGCCAGCAGTTTAGGGACAGGGCCCGAGCAGTACTTC.

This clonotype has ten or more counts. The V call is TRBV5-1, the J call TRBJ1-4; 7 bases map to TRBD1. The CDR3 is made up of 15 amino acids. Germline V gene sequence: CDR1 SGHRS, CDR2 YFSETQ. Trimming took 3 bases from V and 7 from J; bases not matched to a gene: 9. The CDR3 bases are TGCGCCAGCAGCTACCGACAGGGTTGGGGTGAAAAACTGTTTTTT. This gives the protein CASSYRQGWGEKLFF.